One sample yielded the 18 T cell receptor beta chains listed below, sequenced in a study of T cell repertoires in cytomegalovirus infection. Their target antigens are unknown. TCRdb re-called the reads through MiXCR, storing one row per CDR3 protein. The sample yields about 500,000 distinct CDR3 sequences, around a third seen once. The sample here was cultured PBMCs, taken from culture after CMV antigen stimulation. All receptors come from a human donor in good health (CMV status not recorded). Some clones in this sample may be carry-over from other donors' samples.

The rearrangement links TRBV19 to TRBJ1-3; 7 bases align to TRBD1. CDR3 size: 15 residues. V shed 6 bases and J 0 bases; nucleotides not matched to a gene: 5. Per germline, CDR1 LNHDA and CDR2 SQIVND (reference sequence). In nucleotides, the CDR3 is TGTGCCAGTAGCCGGGACAGCCCCTCTGGAAACACCATATATTTT. Translation gives CASSRDSPSGNTIYF.

This clonotype was seen repeatedly, ten times or more. The rearrangement uses TRBV7-2 and TRBJ1-5; possibly TRBD1 for D (6 bases). Germline V CDR1 and CDR2: SGHTA, FQGNSA. This CDR3 has 14 amino acids. V lost 5 bases to trimming and J lost 6 bases, with 14 bases between them. In DNA, the CDR3 is TGTGCCAGCAGCCTTTGGGACAATGCTCAGCCCCAGCATTTT. It encodes CASSLWDNAQPQHF. Using reference TRBV7-2 and TRBJ1-5 for the parts outside the CDR3, the full variable domain is GAGVSQSPSNKVTEKGKDVELRCDPISGHTALYWYRQSLGQGLEFLIYFQGNSAPDKSGLPSDRFSAERTGGSVSTLTIQRTQQEDSAVYLCASSLWDNAQPQHFGDGTRLSIL.

This chain links TRBV11-2 with TRBJ2-1, with no clear D. V was pared by 0 bases and J by 7 bases, with 7 bases between. Germline lookup yields CDR1 SGHAT and CDR2 FQNNGV. The CDR3 covers 13 residues. The CDR3 DNA sequence: TGTGCCAGCAGCTTAGACCCTTTGAATGAGCAGTTCTTC. Its protein is CASSLDPLNEQFF.

Only a few counts were recorded for this clonotype. J is TRBJ1-2 and V is TRBV5-1; no reliable D call. The CDR3 consists of 16 residues. Per the germline V gene, CDR1 is SGHRS and CDR2 is YFSETQ. V lost 4 bases, J lost 0 bases, and 16 bases lay in between. CDR3 sequence reads: CASSPRSGAANYGYTF. Written as DNA, the CDR3 is TGCGCCAGCAGCCCCCGGAGTGGCGCGGCTAACTATGGCTACACCTTC.

The chain has TRBV20-1 and TRBJ2-7; 9 nucleotides agree with TRBD2. Germline loops: CDR1 DFQATT, CDR2 SNEGSKA (reference sequence). V dropped 2 bases and J dropped 2; count of bases not matched to a gene: 13. This CDR3 region has 17 residues. The CDR3 spells CSARPSGGSGSPYEQYF. The CDR3 nucleotides read TGCAGTGCTAGACCCTCCGGTGGTAGCGGGAGCCCCTACGAGCAGTACTTC.

This clonotype was detected a few times. The rearrangement joins TRBV7-2 to TRBJ2-3; TRBD2 matches 14 bases. The CDR3 sequence is 18 residues long. Germline values: CDR1 SGHTA, CDR2 FQGNSA. J gave up 11 bases and V 6 bases, and 19 bases lay outside the gene matches. CDR3 residues: CASRGLAGGTPTHTQQYF. In DNA, the CDR3 is TGTGCCAGCAGAGGACTAGCGGGAGGTACCCCCACCCACACTCAGCAGTATTTT.

The chain joins TRBV5-4 to TRBJ1-1, with 10 bases that match TRBD1. The germline V gene has CDR1 SGHNT and CDR2 YYREEE (reference sequence). J gave up 4 bases and V 4 bases, and 4 bases lay outside the gene matches. This CDR3 has 14 residues. As DNA, the CDR3 is TGTGCCAGCAGCCTGACAGGGGGCGTCACTGAAGCTTTCTTT. Its protein is CASSLTGGVTEAFF.

This chain joins TRBV7-8 and TRBJ2-1; D ambiguous. The ends were cut back, 1 base at V and 10 bases at J, with 8 bases in the middle. Germline lookup yields CDR1 SGHVS and CDR2 FQNEAQ. The CDR3 is made up of 12 amino acids. The CDR3 loop is CASSLGGLEQFF. CDR3 sequence (DNA): TGTGCCAGCAGCTTAGGTGGCCTAGAGCAGTTCTTC. Full variable domain (rest looked up from reference TRBV7-8 and TRBJ2-1): GAGVSQSPRYKVAKRGQDVALRCDPISGHVSLFWYQQALGQGPEFLTYFQNEAQLDKSGLPSDRFFAERPEGSVSTLKIQRTQQEDSAVYLCASSLGGLEQFFGPGTRLTVL.

This clonotype was detected a few times. The V call is TRBV6-5, the J call TRBJ1-4, with 10 bases aligning to TRBD1. The V segment lost 5 bases and the J segment 7 bases; nucleotides outside the gene matches: 7. Germline CDR1 reads MNHEY; CDR2 reads SVGAGI. The CDR3 covers 15 residues. The CDR3 DNA follows: TGTGCCAGCAGTGGATGGACAGGGGGGCCTGAAAAACTGTTTTTT. The encoded protein is CASSGWTGGPEKLFF.

A few counts support this clonotype. The rearrangement joins TRBV4-2 to TRBJ1-4; tentative D call: TRBD1 (6 bases). The V gene's germline CDR1 is LGHNA and CDR2 YNFKEQ. Trimming took off 2 bases at V and 0 bases at J, with 16 bases between the two ends. The CDR3 has 18 residues. CDR3 in amino acids: CASSQSVGGRATNEKLFF. The CDR3 bases are TGTGCCAGCAGCCAATCGGTGGGGGGGCGGGCAACTAATGAAAAACTGTTTTTT.

The V gene is TRBV4-1, the J gene TRBJ2-5; 12 positions match TRBD2. CDR3 length: 19 residues. J was trimmed by 0 bases and V by 1 base; bases with no gene match: 9. CDR1 is MGHRA, CDR2 YSYEKL, per germline. CDR3 in amino acids: CASSQGLAGVVENQETQYF. CDR3 in DNA: TGCGCCAGCAGCCAAGGACTAGCGGGAGTAGTCGAGAACCAAGAGACCCAGTACTTC.

This clonotype was seen a few times. The chain combines TRBV5-1 with TRBJ2-7; 8 bases agree with TRBD2. CDR3 length: 16 residues. V gave up 2 bases and J gave up 0 bases; unmatched junction bases: 7. The V gene's germline CDR1 is SGHRS and CDR2 YFSETQ. CDR3 nucleotide sequence: TGCGCCAGCAGCTTAGGGGGTAGCGGGAACTCCTACGAGCAGTACTTC. Translation gives CASSLGGSGNSYEQYF. Variable domain in full (rest from reference TRBV5-1 and TRBJ2-7): KAGVTQTPRYLIKTRGQQVTLSCSPISGHRSVSWYQQTPGQGLQFLFEYFSETQRNKGNFPGRFSGRQFSNSRSEMNVSTLELGDSALYLCASSLGGSGNSYEQYFGPGTRLTVT.

This clonotype turned up a few times. The chain links TRBV6-6 to TRBJ1-1; D possibly corresponds to TRBD1 (5 bases). Germline V gives CDR1 MNHNY, CDR2 SVGAGI (reference sequence). The CDR3 length is 15 residues. Trimming stripped 0 bases from V and 3 bases from J, with 11 bases between. The CDR3 DNA reads as TGTGCCAGCAGTTACTCGGGCAGGGTAGACACTGAAGCTTTCTTT. It yields the protein CASSYSGRVDTEAFF.

This chain connects TRBV20-1 to TRBJ2-1; TRBD2 aligns across 10 bases. V lost 4 bases to trimming and J lost 3 bases; unmatched junction nucleotides: 6. CDR1 DFQATT and CDR2 SNEGSKA come from the germline V gene (reference sequence). The CDR3 is 15 residues long. The CDR3 protein is CSATPGLARYNEQFF. The CDR3 coding sequence is TGCAGTGCTACGCCGGGACTAGCGCGCTACAATGAGCAGTTCTTC.

As for this clonotype: With a much larger clone just one base away, this may be a read error. The V and J genes are TRBV12-3 or TRBV12-4 and TRBJ2-6; D is unresolved. The CDR3 spans 14 residues. CDR3 bases: TGTACCAGCAGTCCTGATTCTGGGGCCAACGTCCTGACTTTC. Protein: CTSSPDSGANVLTF.

This sequence joins TRBV25-1 and TRBJ1-3, with unresolved D. V gave up 7 bases and J gave up 0 bases, with 4 bases separating them. This CDR3 contains 12 residues. Per germline, CDR1 MGHDK and CDR2 SYGVNS. The DNA for the CDR3 is TGTGCCAGCACCAGCTCTGGAAACACCATATATTTT. Protein sequence: CASTSSGNTIYF.

This clonotype came up a few times. The chain is built from TRBV28 and TRBJ2-7; D possibly corresponds to TRBD1 (6 bases). The CDR3 spans 16 residues. Trimming stripped 7 bases from V and 2 bases from J, with 21 bases between. CDR1 and CDR2 from the germline V gene are MDHEN and SYDVKM. Here the CDR3 reads CASTSFGTLVTYEQYF. Here the CDR3 DNA reads TGTGCCAGCACCAGTTTCGGGACATTAGTCACCTACGAGCAGTACTTC.

The gene calls are TRBV19 and TRBJ2-5; 8 bases fit TRBD1. Germline assignment: CDR1 LNHDA and CDR2 SQIVND (reference sequence). The J segment lost 1 base and the V segment lost 3 bases, leaving 13 bases of the junction unmatched. The CDR3 has 18 amino acids. CDR3 bases: TGTGCCAGTAGTATGCCAGGGGGCGAGTTAGGGCTCCAAGAGACCCAGTACTTC. It encodes CASSMPGGELGLQETQYF.